Below, one TCR beta chain is given with its context. Its antigen remains unidentified. Since no conserved phenylalanine or tryptophan closes the CDR3, a read error is the likely cause. Starting material of 500 ng total RNA yielded TCR beta cDNA via a constant-region primer. Three rounds of nested multiplex PCR with slightly modified ARM-PCR produced TCR beta libraries. TRBV1-TRBV30 forward and Cbeta reverse primers drove the first two approximately 11-cycle rounds. TCRdb re-called the multiplex PCR reads through MiXCR, storing one row per CDR3 protein. Found here are about 54,000 distinct CDR3 sequences, about 80% of them singletons; the top ten hold 25%. This sample is drawn from a study of tumor-infiltrating lymphocytes in primary liver carcinoma. Across the study: Male and female patients aged 30 to 69 years made up the cohort.

The study, taken as a whole, reports: It was in tumors, not blood, that the top-250-clone fraction was significantly higher (p = 0.039).

The CDR3 has 17 residues. Trimming removed 6 bases at V and 3 bases at J, with 21 bases between. For each extraction, RNA and DNA were obtained together from approximately 20-30 mg of unsorted bulk tissue. Primary liver carcinoma in the patients was surgically resected. Tumor regions sampled: superior, inferior, left, right poles, and centre. This clonotype originated in a man aged 40-49 years with primary liver carcinoma and hepatitis B virus infection. The sequenced sample was liver tumor tissue from sampling region 2. Stated subset: tumor region T2, inferior pole. J is TRBJ2-4 and V is TRBV12-3 or TRBV12-4, with a tentative D call TRBD1 (6 bases). CDR3 sequence reads: CASSLNTGREVKNIQYL. Here the CDR3 DNA reads TGTGCCAGCAGCTTGAACACAGGGAGAGAAGTCAAAAACATTCAGTACTTA.